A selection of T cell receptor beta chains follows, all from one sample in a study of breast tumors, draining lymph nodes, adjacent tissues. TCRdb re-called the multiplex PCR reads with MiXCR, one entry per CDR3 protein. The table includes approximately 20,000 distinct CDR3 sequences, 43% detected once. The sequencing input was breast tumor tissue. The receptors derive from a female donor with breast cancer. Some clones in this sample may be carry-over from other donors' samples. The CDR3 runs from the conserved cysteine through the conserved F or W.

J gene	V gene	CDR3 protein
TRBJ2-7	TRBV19	CASSISGRAYEQYF
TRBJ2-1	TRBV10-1	CASSEEFF
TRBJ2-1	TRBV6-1	CASSEASLILAGDYNEQFF
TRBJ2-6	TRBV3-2	CASSQQIRGSGANVLTF
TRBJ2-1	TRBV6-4	CASSAGLAGGDEQFF
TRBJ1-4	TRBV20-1	CSARSPGGQNEKLFF
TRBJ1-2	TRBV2	CASRDDSNYGYTF
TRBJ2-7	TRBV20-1	CSVVTGDYEQYF
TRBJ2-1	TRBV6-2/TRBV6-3	CASSSAEHSYNEQFF
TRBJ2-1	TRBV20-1	CSARLIVGLPPSSYNEQFF
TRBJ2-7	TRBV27	CASSQRDEQYF
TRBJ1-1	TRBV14	CASSQDQYTEAFF
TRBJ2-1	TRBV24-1	CATSALGGLYNEQFF
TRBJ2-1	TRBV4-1	CASSPGTSGRANEQFF
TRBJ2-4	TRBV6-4	CASTNRPGQVPAKNIQYF
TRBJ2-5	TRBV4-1	CASSQERDLGQTQYF
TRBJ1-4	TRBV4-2	CASSPDRGAGKLFF
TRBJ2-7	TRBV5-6	CASSLVGDEQYF
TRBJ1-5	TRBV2	CASSPFGGWNQPQHF
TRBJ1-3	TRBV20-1	CSATVQAGAIYF
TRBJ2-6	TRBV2	CASSSLGANVLTF
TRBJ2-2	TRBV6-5	CASSYSGGELFF
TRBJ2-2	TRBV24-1	CATGTRSGELFF
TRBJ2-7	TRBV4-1	CASSQDGEYEQYF
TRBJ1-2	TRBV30	CAWTPRGRGLYGYTF
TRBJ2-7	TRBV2	CASRGTSGGYEQYF
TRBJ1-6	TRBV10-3	CAIGAAYNSPLHF
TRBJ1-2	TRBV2	CASSFQGNRGYTF
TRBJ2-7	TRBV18	CASSPQGDYEQYF
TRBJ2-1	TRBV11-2	CASSLGAGGEQFF
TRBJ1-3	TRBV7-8	CASTGSTTYAGNTIYF
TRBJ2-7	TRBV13	CASSLGEGQGASYEQYF
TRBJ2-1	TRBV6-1	CASSELAGSPEQFF
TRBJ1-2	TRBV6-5	CASSYSTDPQWDGYTF
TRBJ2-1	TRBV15	CATSSAGTTDLYNEQFF
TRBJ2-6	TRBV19	CASSISFSGANVLTF
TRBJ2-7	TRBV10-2	CASRSGKNYEQYF
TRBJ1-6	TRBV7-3	CASSLGRYSPLHF
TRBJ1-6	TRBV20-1	CSAREIGSDNSPLHF
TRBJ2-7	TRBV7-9	CASSLERSEQYF
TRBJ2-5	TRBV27	CASSLYLQETQYF
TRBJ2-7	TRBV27	CASSLFDSYEQYF
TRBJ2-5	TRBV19	CASSMRSLQETQYF
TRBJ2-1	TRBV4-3	CASSQLAGINNEQFF
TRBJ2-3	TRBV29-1	CSVASTDTQYF
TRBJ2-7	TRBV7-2	CASSTRVSYEQYF
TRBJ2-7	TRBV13	CASSLREGQGASYERYF
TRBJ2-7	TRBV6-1	CASSGPAGGPHEQYF